These 3 T cell receptor beta chains originate from one sample sequenced in a study of CD8+ T cells in alopecia areata. Treatment of the sample: oral pan-JAK inhibitor, 5-10 mg twice daily. Following extraction, RNA underwent reverse transcription to cDNA, which served as the sequencing template. TCRdb's copy holds only in-frame clones and misses some; the assay was immunoSEQ multiplex PCR. The profile shows 160,000 or so clones, about three fifths of them singletons. Material: CD4+ T cells sorted from blood, obtained between weeks 55 and 65, from a patient treated with tofacitinib. These receptors all stem from a human donor with alopecia areata.

This clone was detected only a few times. Other DNA sequences of this sample code for an identical CDR3. The chain recombines TRBV29-1 with TRBJ2-2, with a weak D call TRBD2 (5 bases). The CDR3 has 11 amino acids. Per the germline V gene, CDR1 is SQVTM and CDR2 is ANQGSEA. With 4 bases removed from V and 6 bases from J, the gap between germline ends came to 6 bases. For the CDR3, the DNA is TGCAGCGTTGTCGGGGCCGGGGAGCTGTTTTTT. It is translated as CSVVGAGELFF.

The V call is TRBV30, the J call TRBJ1-6, with 10 positions matching TRBD1. Germline V gives CDR1 GTSNPN, CDR2 SVGIG (reference sequence). The V segment lost 3 bases and the J segment 9 bases; nucleotides outside the gene matches: 8. The length of the CDR3 is 15 residues. The CDR3 here is CAWRIPGTGVSPLHF. The CDR3 bases are TGTGCCTGGAGAATACCCGGGACAGGGGTTTCACCCCTCCACTTT.

V and J are TRBV20-1 and TRBJ2-1; TRBD2 matches at 7 bases. The length of the CDR3 is 10 residues. Germline V gene sequence: CDR1 DFQATT, CDR2 SNEGSKA (reference sequence). V dropped 5 bases and J dropped 12; count of bases not matched to a gene: 4. The CDR3 region is CSAYLAVQFF. In DNA, the CDR3 is TGCAGTGCTTATCTAGCGGTGCAGTTCTTC.